Following are 20 T cell receptor beta chains from one sample sequenced in a study of T cells and copy number aberrations in small-cell lung cancer. Only in-frame clones appear in the TCRdb table, and some are missing; sequencing was by immunoSEQ multiplex PCR. The sample yields 9,500 to 10,000 clones, 60% to 80% seen once. The material sequenced was normal tissue next to the tumor. The source is a man aged 55 to 70 with small cell lung cancer.

This clone was seen a single time. The chain employs TRBV7-3 and TRBJ1-1; D ambiguous. The V and J ends lost 6 bases and 12 bases respectively, with 20 bases between them. The germline gives CDR1 SGHTA, CDR2 FQGTGA. CDR3 length: 13 amino acids. CDR3: CASSRNTGENPFF. In DNA, the CDR3 is TGTGCCAGCAGTCGAAATACCGGGGAAAATCCTTTCTTT.

The chain employs TRBV5-4 and TRBJ1-5, with D unresolved. Germline-derived CDR1 and CDR2 are SGHNT and YYREEE (reference sequence). V was clipped by 0 bases and J by 4 bases, with 5 bases between them. The CDR3 runs to 13 residues. CDR3 in amino acids: CASSLDPNQPQHF. CDR3 nucleotides: TGTGCCAGCAGCTTGGACCCAAATCAGCCCCAGCATTTT. The entire variable domain, with the rest obtained from reference TRBV5-4 and TRBJ1-5, is as follows: ETGVTQSPTHLIKTRGQQVTLRCSSQSGHNTVSWYQQALGQGPQFIFQYYREEENGRGNFPPRFSGLQFPNYSSELNVNALELDDSALYLCASSLDPNQPQHFGDGTRLSIL.

This clone was seen a handful of times. This chain joins TRBV19 and TRBJ2-1; a possible D gene is TRBD2 (6 bases). This CDR3 spans 15 amino acids. V was shortened by 5 bases and J by 4 bases, with 15 bases between the two germline ends. Germline V gene sequence: CDR1 LNHDA, CDR2 SQIVND (reference sequence). In DNA form, the CDR3 reads TGTGCCAGTAGTTTGGCGGGGCTCGGATACAATGAGCAGTTCTTC. This codes for CASSLAGLGYNEQFF.

The chain recombines TRBV6-5 with TRBJ1-1; 7 bases map to TRBD1. This CDR3 has 16 residues. The V gene's germline CDR1 is MNHEY and CDR2 SVGAGI. Trimming cost V 2 bases and J 0 bases; bases outside gene matches: 6. DNA of the CDR3: TGTGCCAGCAGTTACACAGCAGGGGGAATGAACACTGAAGCTTTCTTT. Its protein product is CASSYTAGGMNTEAFF.

This chain links TRBV11-2 with TRBJ2-2, with no clear D. V lost 5 bases and J lost 1, with 8 bases in between. Germline V gives CDR1 SGHAT, CDR2 FQNNGV. The CDR3 has 14 residues. The CDR3, as DNA: TGTGCCAGCAGCCGGAGAGGGAACACCGGGGAGCTGTTTTTT. It is translated as CASSRRGNTGELFF.

Worth noting for this clone: At one end the junction does not follow the germline gene, possibly because of a read error. The V call is TRBV5-6, the J call TRBJ2-7; D not resolved. The CDR3 runs to 13 residues. The germline gives CDR1 SGHDT, CDR2 YYEEEE. The DNA for the CDR3 is TGTGCCAGCAGCTTGGGTTCCGGTTACGAGCAGTATTTC. It is translated as CASSLGSGYEQYF.

The chain has TRBV7-9 and TRBJ2-5; 8 bases are shared with TRBD2. V shed 4 bases and J 3 bases; nucleotides not matched to a gene: 7. There are 15 residues in the CDR3. CDR1 SEHNR and CDR2 FQNEAQ come from the germline V gene (reference sequence). The CDR3 nucleotides read TGTGCCAGCAGCTACCAATCGGGACTAGAAGAGACCCAGTACTTC. This codes for CASSYQSGLEETQYF.

The chain uses TRBV7-8 and TRBJ1-4, with TRBD1 matching over 9 bases. This CDR3 is 15 amino acids long. With 2 bases clipped from V and 8 bases from J, the junction kept 6 bases outside the gene matches. The germline V gene has CDR1 SGHVS and CDR2 FQNEAQ. CDR3 nucleotide sequence: TGTGCCAGCAGCTTAAAGGACAGGGGCCGAGAAAAACTGTTTTTT. Protein: CASSLKDRGREKLFF.

This clone was recorded once. The gene calls are TRBV6-5 and TRBJ1-4, with D hard to call. Germline V gene lookup returns CDR1 MNHEY and CDR2 SVGAGI. The CDR3 is made up of 14 amino acids. Trimming cost V 6 bases and J 0 bases, with 8 bases left between them. Written as DNA, the CDR3 is TGTGCCAGCAGCCGAGAAGCAACTAATGAAAAACTGTTTTTT. It encodes CASSREATNEKLFF.

The CDR3 region is CAWSVLADNTGELFF. CDR3 sequence (DNA): TGTGCCTGGAGTGTATTAGCAGATAACACCGGGGAGCTGTTTTTT. The chain uses TRBV30 and TRBJ2-2; D is undetermined. Germline values: CDR1 GTSNPN, CDR2 SVGIG (reference sequence). The CDR3 is 15 residues long. Trimming stripped 0 bases from V and 2 bases from J, with 10 bases between. Full variable domain (rest looked up from reference TRBV30 and TRBJ2-2): SQTIHQWPATLVQPVGSPLSLECTVEGTSNPNLYWYRQAAGRGLQLLFYSVGIGQISSEVPQNLSASRPQDRQFILSSKKLLLSDSGFYLCAWSVLADNTGELFFGEGSRLTVL.

The chain links TRBV5-1 to TRBJ2-3, with D tentatively TRBD2 (6 bases). Germline V gives CDR1 SGHRS, CDR2 YFSETQ. This CDR3 is built from 18 residues. Trimming cost V 5 bases and J 2 bases, with 24 bases left between them. The CDR3 reads CASSPGVGSRVYTDTQYF. For the CDR3, the DNA is TGCGCCAGCAGTCCGGGGGTGGGCTCCCGAGTCTACACAGATACGCAGTATTTT.

V usage is TRBV7-8 and J usage is TRBJ1-4; tentatively, D is TRBD1 (5 bases). The CDR3 length is 13 residues. Germline values: CDR1 SGHVS, CDR2 FQNEAQ. Trimming shortened V by 11 bases and J by 8 bases, and 18 bases separated the two germline ends. CDR3 in amino acids: CAVRRGDREKLFF. The CDR3 bases are TGTGCCGTAAGGCGGGGGGATCGAGAAAAACTGTTTTTT.

This clone occurred once. V and J are TRBV28 and TRBJ2-1, with no clear D. V was pared by 6 bases and J by 2 bases, with 11 bases between. There are 14 residues in the CDR3. The germline V gene encodes CDR1 MDHEN and CDR2 SYDVKM. CDR3 nucleotide sequence: TGTGCCAGCAGGGTCGGCCCCACCTACAATGAGCAGTTCTTC. It translates to CASRVGPTYNEQFF.

The chain links TRBV6-1 to TRBJ1-2; 9 bases align to TRBD1. Germline CDR1 is MNHNS and CDR2 is SASEGT. This CDR3 spans 15 amino acids. Unmatched junction bases numbered 10, after V lost 7 bases and J lost 4 bases. This chain's CDR3 is CASKRGQGDGYGYTF. The CDR3 DNA sequence: TGTGCCAGCAAGAGGGGACAGGGCGACGGCTATGGCTACACCTTC.

J is TRBJ2-1 and V is TRBV4-1, with TRBD2 matching 12 bases. CDR1 is MGHRA and CDR2 is YSYEKL in the germline V gene. With V trimmed by 0 bases and J by 8 bases, 2 bases remained unmatched. This CDR3 has 15 amino acids. The CDR3 loop reads CASSQDTSGRYEQFF. The CDR3 DNA is TGCGCCAGCAGCCAAGATACTAGCGGGAGGTATGAGCAGTTCTTC.

This clone was seen a few times. The same CDR3 can be traced to other DNA sequences in this sample. J is TRBJ2-6 and V is TRBV11-1; D unresolved. Trimming removed 1 base from V and 0 bases from J, with 7 bases in between. Germline values: CDR1 SGHAT, CDR2 FQDESV (reference sequence). The CDR3 sequence is 16 residues long. The CDR3 DNA is TGTGCCAGCAGCTTAGGACGGAACTCTGGGGCCAACGTCCTGACTTTC. Translating gives CASSLGRNSGANVLTF.

The V gene is TRBV2, the J gene TRBJ2-3; the match to TRBD2 covers 12 bases. This CDR3 has 20 residues. After removal of 2 bases from V and 0 bases from J, the junction contained 12 bases not matched to a gene. The germline gives CDR1 SNHLY, CDR2 FYNNEI. CDR3 bases: TGTGCCAGCAGTGAAAGGGGACTAGCGGGCCCATCCTGGAGCACAGATACGCAGTATTTT. Its translation: CASSERGLAGPSWSTDTQYF.

The rearrangement uses TRBV6-4 and TRBJ2-3; 9 nucleotides align to TRBD2. V was clipped by 3 bases and J by 5 bases; unmatched bases: 6. The germline V gene has CDR1 MRHNA and CDR2 SNTAGT. The CDR3 loop spans 15 amino acids. The CDR3 sequence is CASSEELAGVDTQYF. CDR3 coding DNA: TGTGCCAGCAGTGAAGAATTAGCGGGGGTAGATACGCAGTATTTT.

The V call is TRBV28, the J call TRBJ1-2; D possibly corresponds to TRBD1 (6 bases). The CDR3 loop spans 14 amino acids. From germline, CDR1 is MDHEN and CDR2 SYDVKM. Trimming took 7 bases from V and 1 from J, leaving 13 bases between them. CDR3: CASNIQGLNYGYTF. The DNA of the CDR3 is TGTGCCAGCAATATTCAGGGGCTTAACTATGGCTACACCTTC.

V and J are TRBV21-1 and TRBJ2-7. TRBV21-1 is given as a pseudogene. The CDR3 totals 17 residues. In DNA, the CDR3 is TGTGCCAGCAGCAGACGGGCCGGGGCATGGATCCTCTACGAGCAGTACTTC. Translated: CASSRRAGAWILYEQYF.